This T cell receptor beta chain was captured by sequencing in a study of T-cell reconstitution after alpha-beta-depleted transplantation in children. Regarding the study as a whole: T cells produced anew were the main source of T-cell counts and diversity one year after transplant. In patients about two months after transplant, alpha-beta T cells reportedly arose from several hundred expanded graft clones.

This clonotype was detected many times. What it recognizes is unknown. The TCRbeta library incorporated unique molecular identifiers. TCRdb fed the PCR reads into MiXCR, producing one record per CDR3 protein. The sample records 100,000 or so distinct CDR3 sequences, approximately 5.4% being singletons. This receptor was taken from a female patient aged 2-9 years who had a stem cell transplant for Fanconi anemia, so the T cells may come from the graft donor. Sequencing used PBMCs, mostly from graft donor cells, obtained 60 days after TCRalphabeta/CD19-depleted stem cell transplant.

The CDR3 DNA reads TGTGCCAGCAGCCAAGATACCCAGGGCTATGGCTACACCTTC. Residues: CASSQDTQGYGYTF. The chain is built from TRBV3-1 and TRBJ1-2; a possible D gene is TRBD1 (5 bases). This CDR3 contains 14 residues. V shed 0 bases and J shed 4 bases, with 9 bases lying between them. Germline V gives CDR1 LGHDT, CDR2 YNNKEL (reference sequence).